This is a list of T cell receptor beta chains from one sample in a study of T cell changes during pregnancy in multiple sclerosis. Sequencing used immunoSEQ multiplex PCR; TCRdb keeps in-frame clones, though not all of them. The sample has approximately 40,000 clones; 85% to 95% are singletons. The sequencing used CD8+ T cells from peripheral blood mononuclear cells, collected in the third trimester of pregnancy. All receptors come from a female donor with multiple sclerosis, enrolled in a pregnancy study. Each CDR3 is given with its conserved first and last residue. A D gene is named only where the DNA matches it firmly. Size is omitted from some rows. Given values are once, few, many or a class for expanded clones.

J: TRBJ2-7; size: .; D: TRBD1; V: TRBV6-5; CDR3: CASRQGQGGAYEQYF; DNA: TGTGCCAGCAGACAGGGACAGGGAGGCGCCTACGAGCAGTACTTC
J: TRBJ2-1; size: .; D: TRBD2; V: TRBV6-5; CDR3: CASSMLAGVHNEQFF; DNA: TGTGCCAGCAGTATGCTAGCGGGGGTGCACAATGAGCAGTTCTTC
J: TRBJ1-2; size: .; D: .; V: TRBV6-5; CDR3: CASSYGTDYGYTF; DNA: TGTGCCAGCAGTTACGGTACGGACTATGGCTACACCTTC
J: TRBJ2-2; size: once; D: .; V: TRBV9; CDR3: CASSVGVVNTGELFF; DNA: TGTGCCAGCAGCGTAGGAGTTGTGAACACCGGGGAGCTGTTTTTT
J: TRBJ1-2; size: .; D: .; V: TRBV7-9; CDR3: CASSLNRGFLGYTF; DNA: TGTGCCAGCAGCTTAAATCGCGGGTTCTTAGGCTACACCTTC
J: TRBJ2-5; size: .; D: .; V: TRBV25-1; CDR3: CASRELGGDQETQYF; DNA: TGTGCCAGCAGAGAGTTGGGGGGTGACCAAGAGACCCAGTACTTC
J: TRBJ2-7; size: once; D: .; V: TRBV29-1; CDR3: CSVESSVQGGSYEQYF; DNA: TGCAGCGTTGAATCCTCTGTACAGGGGGGGTCCTACGAGCAGTACTTC
J: TRBJ1-2; size: .; D: .; V: TRBV7-8; CDR3: CASSLGGLGYTF; DNA: TGTGCCAGCAGCTTGGGGGGGCTTGGCTACACCTTC
J: TRBJ1-4; size: .; D: .; V: TRBV15; CDR3: CATSVSAEKLFF; DNA: TGTGCCACCAGTGTCTCAGCGGAAAAACTGTTTTTT
J: TRBJ2-7; size: .; D: .; V: TRBV6-6; CDR3: CASSYVQGNYEQYF; DNA: TGTGCCAGCAGTTACGTTCAGGGAAACTACGAGCAGTACTTC
J: TRBJ2-1; size: .; D: TRBD2; V: TRBV13; CDR3: CASSVSGAYNEQFF; DNA: TGTGCCAGCAGTGTTAGCGGGGCCTACAATGAGCAGTTCTTC
J: TRBJ1-2; size: .; D: .; V: TRBV5-8; CDR3: CASSLDLLYGYTF; DNA: TGTGCCAGCAGCTTGGATCTCCTCTATGGCTACACCTTC
J: TRBJ2-7; size: .; D: .; V: TRBV5-1; CDR3: CASSSGLSSYEQYF; DNA: TGCGCCAGCAGCTCGGGACTCAGCTCCTACGAGCAGTACTTC
J: TRBJ1-2; size: .; D: TRBD1; V: TRBV11-2; CDR3: CASSLGAGGGYTF; DNA: TGTGCCAGCAGCCTTGGGGCAGGGGGAGGCTACACCTTC
J: TRBJ1-1; size: .; D: .; V: TRBV30; CDR3: CAWDPDSNTEAFF; DNA: TGTGCCTGGGACCCCGACTCGAACACTGAAGCTTTCTTT
J: TRBJ1-2; size: .; D: .; V: TRBV6-5; CDR3: CASSYRNPDFGYTF; DNA: TGTGCCAGCAGTTACCGGAACCCGGACTTCGGCTACACCTTC
J: TRBJ1-1; size: .; D: .; V: TRBV2; CDR3: CASLVWGLGTEAFF; DNA: TGTGCCAGCCTGGTGTGGGGGCTGGGCACTGAAGCTTTCTTT
J: TRBJ2-4; size: once; D: .; V: TRBV6-5; CDR3: CASSYAGAKNIQYF; DNA: TGTGCCAGCAGTTACGCGGGGGCCAAAAACATTCAGTACTTC